This T cell receptor (beta chain) was observed in a study of cytomegalovirus exposure and HLA in healthy donors (dated 2017 in TCRdb). As for the study more broadly: An earlier analysis of more than 550 of the donors reported approximately 260 Gb of sequence data and around 110 million unique TCR beta sequences obtained from about 170 million T cells. Roughly 320 gigabases of sequencing data and roughly 81 million unique TCR sequences made up an early release that covered 500 to 700 HLA-typed donors. Of the 300 to 500 genotyped donors, 70% to 90% were placed in the genetic ancestry cluster associated with self-reported Caucasian donors. The aim of the study was to test whether cataloging public T cell receptors could identify signatures of past pathogen exposure. Using immunosequencing, the study profiled T cell repertoires from 500 to 800 subjects and related those repertoires to cytomegalovirus serostatus. A separate validation cohort of about 110 different subjects was used in addition to the 666-subject first cohort. To predict cytomegalovirus infection status, the study combined high-throughput TCR immunosequencing, statistical association of individual TCRs with disease status, and machine learning. To study patterns of TCR occurrence, a later analysis re-analyzed previously published TCR beta repertoires from around 700 donors and added high-resolution HLA genotyping. Rather than using new phenotypic data, the later analysis identified candidate immune exposures from TCR beta sequences and from how often those sequences occurred across donors. In an earlier analysis of 587 of the donors, high-throughput TCR beta sequencing was used to judge whether each TCR beta V gene segment behaved as functional or pseudogenic. Donor age, sex, ethnicity and CMV serostatus were compiled together with the repertoire data. A later genetic analysis took genome-wide SNP genotypes for 398 of the 666 donors and used that subset as a discovery cohort. Every discovery cohort repertoire had been produced on one sequencing platform. Class I and class II HLA loci were covered by the typing at four-digit resolution. The number of donors typed differed by locus, with roughly 629-640 for A, B, C, DRB1 and DQB1, around 500 for DQA1, over 600 for DPA1, and some 440 for DPB1. Roughly five DR-DQ haplotypes were treated as single units for association and clustering because of strong linkage in the cohort. Across roughly 420 genotyped donors of the cohort, an average of roughly 250,000 unique TCR beta nucleotide sequences per donor were sequenced, and about a sixth of those sequences were non-productive. What the work shows at the level of the full study, not this receptor alone: According to a later analysis, parvovirus B19, influenza, CMV and Epstein-Barr virus appeared linked to several top co-occurrence clusters. A cluster of highly shared sequence variants was judged likely to be a technical artifact of the sequencing pipeline. For the cohort, immune exposure information was limited to CMV serostatus. In a later analysis, the rate of TCR association differed among HLA loci, with DRB1 alleles having the most associated TCRs and HLA-C alleles having the fewest. According to the authors, the approach could potentially be generalized to other disease states and immunological phenotypes. In an earlier analysis of about 600 of the donors, most TCR beta V segments appeared in productive rearrangements about 87% or about 30% of the time, broadly matching IMGT annotations. Approximately 16 rarely observed V segments, including chromosome 9 orphons, were excluded from the earlier analysis of about 600 of the donors because counts were too low. Correlated functional status among segregating V segments might reflect linkage disequilibrium, but an unknown experimental factor could not be ruled out. A further reported finding was that TCR beta sequences accurately predicted the HLA-A and HLA-B alleles for most subjects in the first cohort. In vitro tests confirmed that a few of the cytomegalovirus-associated TCR beta chains recognize cytomegalovirus antigens. According to a later genetic analysis, donors in an Asian-associated ancestry cluster had fewer N-insertions in productive TCRs than the approximately 630-donor mean. Sequencing depth was assumed to be roughly uniform across donors in the presence/absence analyses, though that assumption may not hold. Assigning TCR associations to individual alleles was difficult when HLA alleles, especially DR and DQ, strongly co-occurred. In the study, about 150 TCR beta chains were listed as associated with cytomegalovirus. An association between a missense DCLRE1C variant and V-gene and J-gene trimming of TCR beta chains was found in a later genetic analysis and replicated in an independent cohort. In both the original and validation cohorts, the classifier was reported to diagnose cytomegalovirus status with high specificity and sensitivity. Most TCR sequences were seen in very few donors, while some public TCRs were found in many individuals. Because HLA typing was unavailable for some donors at each locus, only the typed subset was used in association tests. In a later analysis, most CMV-associated TCR beta chains were found to appear HLA-restricted, with HLA associations seemingly driven largely by CMV exposure. Compared with equally common non-associated chains, HLA-associated TCR beta chains in a later analysis were more clonally expanded and had lower generation probabilities. In a later analysis, about 17,000 TCR beta sequences were associated with specific HLA alleles at a false discovery rate of 0.05. In this cohort, only TCR beta chains were sequenced, and detectable features were limited by the absence of alpha or paired-chain data. Because the 87-base-pair reads could not distinguish some IMGT-functional V segments, including TRBV6-2 and TRBV6-3, those segments were excluded.

Library preparation employed the immunoSEQ multiplex PCR assay. The multiplex PCR relied on a mix of 60 forward primers for TCR Vbeta segments and 13 reverse primers for TCR Jbeta segments. Amplification of the CDR3 region of rearranged TCR beta genes was performed with a multiplex PCR assay on genomic DNA. On the Illumina HiSeq System, the amplified TCR beta libraries were sequenced as 87-base-pair reads. Per the source publication's procedure: Across the 670 or so repertoires, a later analysis counted approximately 83 million unique TCR beta chains, around 11 million of which were shared by at least two donors. Raw reads were error-corrected and collapsed into unique sequences by a nearest-neighbor algorithm in which closely related sequences were merged to remove PCR and sequencing errors. To assign V, D and J gene segments, CDR3 sequences were aligned to IMGT reference sequences. For a sequence to be retained, at least a six-nucleotide match to both a V gene segment and a J gene segment was required. Rearrangements were classified as productive when the CDR3 lacked stop codons and remained in frame with V and J, and all other rearrangements were classified as non-productive. Following IMGT convention, CDR3 was defined as the stretch from the second conserved V-encoded cysteine to the conserved J-encoded phenylalanine. Sequences without an unambiguous match to a single V gene segment were excluded from the earlier analysis of approximately 600 of the donors. In an earlier analysis of more than 500 of the donors, a V segment was called functional when productive rearrangements were above 56.7%, and segregating when the standard deviation between donors exceeded 5%. A statistical classification framework was developed to diagnose cytomegalovirus status using the catalog of TCR beta chain sequences. In a later analysis, V and J genes were assigned by comparing TCR nucleotide sequences against IMGT/GENE-DB human TR gene sequences. In a later analysis, CDR3 sequences and most-parsimonious VDJ recombination scenarios were assigned using the TCRdist pipeline. In a later analysis, each TCR beta chain was defined by its CDR3 amino acid sequence together with its V-gene family, and reads lacking a unique V-gene family were excluded. As a way to deal with suspected cross-contamination and a sequencing artifact, a later analysis dropped hundreds of nucleotide sequences that were highly shared and had low generation probability. In a later analysis, a clonal expansion index for each public chain was calculated from normalized within-repertoire ranks of inferred template counts. A later analysis computed generation probabilities with a VDJ recombination model fitted to out-of-frame rearrangements, and checked the results against IGoR. Hypergeometric tests were used in a later analysis to score TCR-TCR, TCR-HLA and TCR-CMV co-occurrence, with a repertoire-size bias correction applied to the TCR pairs. A later analysis estimated false discovery rates by permuting HLA or CMV assignments 20 times. In a later analysis, co-occurring TCRs were grouped with DBSCAN, and TCRdist sequence similarity was added when clustering was performed within HLA-allele-positive subsets. Repertoires with fewer than 30,000 or more than 120,000 public chains were left out of co-occurrence clustering, as were about five repertoires with anomalous nucleotide sharing. TCRdb holds this immuneACCESS table with in-frame rearrangements only. Some clones are missing; in checked studies, unresolved V genes explain under half, and the rest has no known cause. V, J and clone size are those of that table, while D and trimming were read from the DNA. The sample table shows about 140,000 clones, and roughly 72% are seen once. 1.5% to 2% of the sample rests with the top ten.

Looking up the germline V gene yields CDR1 MNHEY and CDR2 SVGAGI. Trimming removed 1 base from V and 0 bases from J, leaving 11 bases between the germline ends. The CDR3 runs 16 residues from the cysteine to the phenylalanine. Kept here is only the CDR3 DNA, which spans 48 bases and is read in frame from base 1. The cohort consisted of 650 to 850 healthy bone marrow donors. At the time of sampling, all cohort members were nominally healthy, though unrecorded immune exposures were likely present. The donor was CMV seronegative and belonged to the group of 350 or so seronegative cohort members. A peripheral blood sample was provided by each donor, and peripheral blood mononuclear cells were used for TCR beta sequencing. The Qiagen DNeasy Blood Extraction Kit was used to extract genomic DNA from the blood cell samples. Regarding this clone: This receptor's antigen is unknown. Per-base qualities were not stored, and no clone one base away is much larger.

This clonotype originated in a man between 40 and 49 years old in good health and CMV-seronegative. Sample: PBMCs. Recombination joined TRBV6-5 with TRBJ2-3; perhaps TRBD2 is the D gene, with 5 bases matching. The nucleotide sequence is given as TGTGCCAGCAGTTACTACGGCGGGTCTAGCACAGATACGCAGTATTTT. Translated, this is CASSYYGGSSTDTQYF.